This TCR beta chain was identified during a study of blood T cell repertoires in COVID-19. Study as a whole: Specimens from acute and convalescent COVID-19 originated in the United States, Italy and Spain. Sources were T cells, B-cell-depleted T cells, or PBMCs; the material itself was cDNA or gDNA.

Germline assignment: CDR1 MDHEN and CDR2 SYDVKM. This CDR3 has 16 amino acids. Trimming shortened V by 7 bases and J by 3 bases, and 22 bases separated the two germline ends. Per the authors' pipeline: Amplification with reference gene primers provided the estimates of nucleated cell counts. The assay was immunoSEQ multiplex PCR, and TCRdb's table has in-frame clones only and misses some. Clonal size and the V and J genes are those of that table, whereas D and trimming came from the DNA. The sample yields around 250,000 clones, over 80% seen once. Sequenced sample: peripheral blood. The receptor comes from a woman in her 40s who had recovered from COVID-19. V and J are TRBV28 and TRBJ2-7; possible D gene TRBD1, 6 bases. The DNA for the CDR3 is TGTGCCAGCACCACCCTATCGACAGGACTTCTCTACGAGCAGTACTTC. This codes for CASTTLSTGLLYEQYF.